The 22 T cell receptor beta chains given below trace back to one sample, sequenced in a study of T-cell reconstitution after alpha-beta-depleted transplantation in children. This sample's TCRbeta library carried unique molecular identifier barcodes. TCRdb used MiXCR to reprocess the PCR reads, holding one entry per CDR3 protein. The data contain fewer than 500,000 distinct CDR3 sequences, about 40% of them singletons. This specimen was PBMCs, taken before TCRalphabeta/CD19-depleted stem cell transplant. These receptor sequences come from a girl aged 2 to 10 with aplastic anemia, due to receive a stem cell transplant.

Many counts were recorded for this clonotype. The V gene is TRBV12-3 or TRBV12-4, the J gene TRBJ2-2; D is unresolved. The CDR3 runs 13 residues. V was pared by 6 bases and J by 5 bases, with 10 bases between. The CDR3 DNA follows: TGTGCCAGCAGCCTCCTGGGGACCGGGGAGCTGTTTTTT. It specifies CASSLLGTGELFF.

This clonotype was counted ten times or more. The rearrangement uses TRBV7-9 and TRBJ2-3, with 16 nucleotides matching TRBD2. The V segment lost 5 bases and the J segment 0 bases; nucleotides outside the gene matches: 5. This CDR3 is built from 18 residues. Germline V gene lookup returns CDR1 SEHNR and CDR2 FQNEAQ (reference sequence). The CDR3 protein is CASSPGLAGGPSTDTQYF. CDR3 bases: TGTGCCAGCAGCCCGGGACTAGCGGGAGGGCCTAGCACAGATACGCAGTATTTT.

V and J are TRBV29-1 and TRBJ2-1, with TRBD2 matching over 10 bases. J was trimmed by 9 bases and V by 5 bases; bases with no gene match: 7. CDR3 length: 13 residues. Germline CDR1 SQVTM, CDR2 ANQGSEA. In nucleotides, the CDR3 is TGCAGCGTTTGGAGCGGGGGGGCCTTTGAGCAGTTCTTC. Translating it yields CSVWSGGAFEQFF.

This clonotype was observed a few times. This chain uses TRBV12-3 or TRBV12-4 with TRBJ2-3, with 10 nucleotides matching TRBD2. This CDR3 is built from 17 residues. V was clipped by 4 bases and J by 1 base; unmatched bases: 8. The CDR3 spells CASSWGLAGVRTDTQYF. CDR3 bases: TGTGCCAGCAGTTGGGGGCTAGCGGGAGTACGCACAGATACGCAGTATTTT.

The CDR3 sequence is CSARDIRVGTTNEKLFF. In DNA form, the CDR3 reads TGCAGTGCTAGAGATATAAGGGTGGGGACAACTAATGAAAAACTGTTTTTT. This rearrangement joins TRBV20-1 to TRBJ1-4; D is undetermined. Germline V gene sequence: CDR1 DFQATT, CDR2 SNEGSKA (reference sequence). The CDR3 loop spans 17 amino acids. Trimming pared 0 bases from V and 0 bases from J, leaving 14 bases between.

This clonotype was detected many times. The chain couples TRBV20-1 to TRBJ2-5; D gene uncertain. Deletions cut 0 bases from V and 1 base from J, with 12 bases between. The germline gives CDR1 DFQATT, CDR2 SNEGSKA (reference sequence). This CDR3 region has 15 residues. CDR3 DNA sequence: TGCAGTGCTAGAGATAATGGTAGCCCCCAAGAGACCCAGTACTTC. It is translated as CSARDNGSPQETQYF.

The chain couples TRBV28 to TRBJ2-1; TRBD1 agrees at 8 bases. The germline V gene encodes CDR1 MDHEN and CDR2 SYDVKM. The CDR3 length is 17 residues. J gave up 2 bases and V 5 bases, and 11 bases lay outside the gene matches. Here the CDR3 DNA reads TGTGCCAGCAGTCCAATCGCAGGGGGCCGCGCCTACAATGAGCAGTTCTTC. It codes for CASSPIAGGRAYNEQFF.

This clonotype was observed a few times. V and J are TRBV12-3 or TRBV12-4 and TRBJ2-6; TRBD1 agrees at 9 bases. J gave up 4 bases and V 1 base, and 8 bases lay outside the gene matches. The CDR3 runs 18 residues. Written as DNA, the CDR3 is TGTGCCAGCAGTTTAGGGCGGGACAGGGTAAAAGGGGCCAACGTCCTGACTTTC. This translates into CASSLGRDRVKGANVLTF.

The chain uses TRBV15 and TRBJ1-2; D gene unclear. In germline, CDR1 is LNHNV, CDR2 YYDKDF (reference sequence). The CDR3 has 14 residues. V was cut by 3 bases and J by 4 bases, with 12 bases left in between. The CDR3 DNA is TGTGCCACCAGCAGGGTTTACGGGTCCTATGGCTACACCTTC. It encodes CATSRVYGSYGYTF.

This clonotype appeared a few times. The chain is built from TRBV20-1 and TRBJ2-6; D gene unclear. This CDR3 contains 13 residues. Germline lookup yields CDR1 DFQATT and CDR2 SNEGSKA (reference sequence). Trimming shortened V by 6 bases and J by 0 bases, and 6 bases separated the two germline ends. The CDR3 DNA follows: TGCAGTGCCGTATACTCTGGGGCCAACGTCCTGACTTTC. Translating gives CSAVYSGANVLTF.

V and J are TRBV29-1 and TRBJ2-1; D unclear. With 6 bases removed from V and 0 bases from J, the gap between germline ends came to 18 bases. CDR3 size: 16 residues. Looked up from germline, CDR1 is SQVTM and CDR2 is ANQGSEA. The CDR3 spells CSVPDLLPTSYNEQFF. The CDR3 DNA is TGCAGCGTCCCCGATCTACTACCGACCTCCTACAATGAGCAGTTCTTC.

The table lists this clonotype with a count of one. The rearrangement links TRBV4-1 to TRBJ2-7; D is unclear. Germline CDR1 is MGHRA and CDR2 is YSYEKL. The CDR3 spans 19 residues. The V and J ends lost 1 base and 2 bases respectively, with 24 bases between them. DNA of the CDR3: TGCGCCAGCAGCCAAGTGTTTGATGTCGAGAGTAGTAGAACCTACGAGCAGTACTTC. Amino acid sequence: CASSQVFDVESSRTYEQYF.

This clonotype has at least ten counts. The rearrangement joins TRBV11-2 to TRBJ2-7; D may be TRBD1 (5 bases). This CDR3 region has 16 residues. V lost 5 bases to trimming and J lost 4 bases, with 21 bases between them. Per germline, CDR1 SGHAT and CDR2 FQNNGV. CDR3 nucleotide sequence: TGTGCCAGCAGCCCGATGTTCCAGGGAAAGTCGTACGAGCAGTACTTC. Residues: CASSPMFQGKSYEQYF. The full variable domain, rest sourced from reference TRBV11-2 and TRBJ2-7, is EAGVAQSPRYKIIEKRQSVAFWCNPISGHATLYWYQQILGQGPKLLIQFQNNGVVDDSQLPKDRFSAERLKGVDSTLKIQPAKLEDSAVYLCASSPMFQGKSYEQYFGPGTRLTVT.

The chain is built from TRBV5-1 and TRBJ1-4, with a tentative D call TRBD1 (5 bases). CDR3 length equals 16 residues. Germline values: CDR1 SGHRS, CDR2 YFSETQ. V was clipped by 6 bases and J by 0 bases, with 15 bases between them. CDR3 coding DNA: TGCGCCAGCATCCCGGGGCATCCAGCAACTAATGAAAAACTGTTTTTT. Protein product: CASIPGHPATNEKLFF.

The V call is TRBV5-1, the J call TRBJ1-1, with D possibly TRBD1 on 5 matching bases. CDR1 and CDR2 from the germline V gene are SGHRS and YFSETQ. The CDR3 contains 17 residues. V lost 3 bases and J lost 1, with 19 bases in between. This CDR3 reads CASSSGTTGVWNTEAFF. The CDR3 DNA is TGCGCCAGCAGCTCAGGTACGACGGGGGTCTGGAACACTGAAGCTTTCTTT. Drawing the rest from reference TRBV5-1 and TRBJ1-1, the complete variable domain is KAGVTQTPRYLIKTRGQQVTLSCSPISGHRSVSWYQQTPGQGLQFLFEYFSETQRNKGNFPGRFSGRQFSNSRSEMNVSTLELGDSALYLCASSSGTTGVWNTEAFFGQGTRLTVV.

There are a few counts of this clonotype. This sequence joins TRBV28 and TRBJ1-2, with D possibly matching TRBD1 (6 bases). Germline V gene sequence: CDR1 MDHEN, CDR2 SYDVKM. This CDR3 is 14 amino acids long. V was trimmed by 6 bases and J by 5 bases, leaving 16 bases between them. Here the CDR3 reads CASRSGGGKYGYTF. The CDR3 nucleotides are TGTGCCAGCAGATCCGGGGGCGGTAAATATGGCTACACCTTC.

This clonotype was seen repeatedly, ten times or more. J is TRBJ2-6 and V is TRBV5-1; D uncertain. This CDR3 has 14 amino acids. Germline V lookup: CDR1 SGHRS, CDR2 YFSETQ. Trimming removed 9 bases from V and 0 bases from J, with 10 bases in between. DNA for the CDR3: TGCGCCACCATGAGTTTCTCTGGGGCCAACGTCCTGACTTTC. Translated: CATMSFSGANVLTF.

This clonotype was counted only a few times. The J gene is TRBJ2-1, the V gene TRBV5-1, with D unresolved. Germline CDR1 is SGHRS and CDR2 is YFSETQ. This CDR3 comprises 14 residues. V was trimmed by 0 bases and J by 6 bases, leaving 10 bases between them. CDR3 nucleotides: TGCGCCAGCAGCTTGGAGTTGGAGAGCAATGAGCAGTTCTTC. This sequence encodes CASSLELESNEQFF.

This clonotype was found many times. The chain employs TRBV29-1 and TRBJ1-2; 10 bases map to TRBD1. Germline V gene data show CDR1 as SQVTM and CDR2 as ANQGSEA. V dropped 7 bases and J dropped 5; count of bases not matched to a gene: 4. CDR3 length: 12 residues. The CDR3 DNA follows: TGCAGCGCCTGGGACAGGGGATATGGCTACACCTTC. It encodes CSAWDRGYGYTF.

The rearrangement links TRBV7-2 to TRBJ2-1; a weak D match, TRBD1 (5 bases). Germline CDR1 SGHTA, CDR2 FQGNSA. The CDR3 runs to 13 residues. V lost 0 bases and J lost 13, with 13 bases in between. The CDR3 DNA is TGTGCCAGCAGCTTAGCGGGCAGGGAACAACAGTTCTTC. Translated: CASSLAGREQQFF.

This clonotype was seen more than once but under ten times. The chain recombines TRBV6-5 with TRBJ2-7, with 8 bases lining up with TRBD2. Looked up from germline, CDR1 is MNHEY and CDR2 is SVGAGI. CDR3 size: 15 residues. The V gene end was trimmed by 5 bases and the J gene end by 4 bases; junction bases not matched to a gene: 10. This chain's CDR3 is CASSHDRREEYEQYF. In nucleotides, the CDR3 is TGTGCCAGCAGTCACGACCGGCGGGAGGAATACGAGCAGTACTTC.

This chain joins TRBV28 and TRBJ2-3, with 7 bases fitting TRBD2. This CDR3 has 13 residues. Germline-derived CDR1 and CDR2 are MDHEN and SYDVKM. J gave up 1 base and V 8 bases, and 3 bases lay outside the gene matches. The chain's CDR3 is CASRGVGTDTQYF. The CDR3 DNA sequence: TGTGCCAGCCGGGGGGTGGGCACAGATACGCAGTATTTT.